A selection of T cell receptor beta chains follows, all from one sample in a study of CXCR3-negative and CXCR3-positive naive CD8 T cells. TCRdb reprocessed the 5' RACE reads and keeps a single row for each CDR3 protein, giving no DNA. Its table lists 6,000 to 7,000 distinct CDR3 sequences. The sample consisted of naive CXCR3+ CD8+ T cells from blood. The source is a human donor in good health. Some clones in this sample may be carry-over from other donors' samples. The CDR3 runs from the conserved cysteine through the conserved F or W. Clone size is shown for a subset of rows, as once, few, many or a class of expanded clone.

j_call: TRBJ2-1; clone_size: medium-sized; v_call: TRBV19; cdr3_aa: CASRPNEGPYNEQFF
j_call: TRBJ2-3; clone_size: .; v_call: TRBV7-6; cdr3_aa: CASANGLTDTQYF
j_call: TRBJ2-3; clone_size: medium-sized; v_call: TRBV7-9; cdr3_aa: CASSSSLALTDTQYF
j_call: TRBJ2-2; clone_size: .; v_call: TRBV29-1; cdr3_aa: CSAEFLGQGVANTGELFF
j_call: TRBJ2-1; clone_size: medium-sized; v_call: TRBV2; cdr3_aa: CASPGLAGTYNEQFF
j_call: TRBJ2-2; clone_size: medium-sized; v_call: TRBV29-1; cdr3_aa: CGMYGAGTGELFF
j_call: TRBJ1-1; clone_size: medium-sized; v_call: TRBV19; cdr3_aa: CASSFAGSMNTEAFF
j_call: TRBJ2-7; clone_size: medium-sized; v_call: TRBV28; cdr3_aa: CASSLGQNYEQYF
j_call: TRBJ1-1; clone_size: medium-sized; v_call: TRBV20-1; cdr3_aa: CSASPPQGKGEAFF
j_call: TRBJ2-1; clone_size: medium-sized; v_call: TRBV20-1; cdr3_aa: CSASHSGIIVNEQFF
j_call: TRBJ1-1; clone_size: .; v_call: TRBV7-9; cdr3_aa: CASSLDRVTEAFF
j_call: TRBJ2-1; clone_size: .; v_call: TRBV14; cdr3_aa: CASSSAGDEQFF
j_call: TRBJ2-3; clone_size: .; v_call: TRBV29-1; cdr3_aa: CSVEDLSRHTQYF
j_call: TRBJ2-3; clone_size: .; v_call: TRBV7-2; cdr3_aa: CASSVPADTQYF
j_call: TRBJ1-1; clone_size: .; v_call: TRBV10-3; cdr3_aa: CAISESGGNTEAFF
j_call: TRBJ2-5; clone_size: medium-sized; v_call: TRBV15; cdr3_aa: CATSITLQETQYF
j_call: TRBJ1-2; clone_size: .; v_call: TRBV4-2; cdr3_aa: CASSQEFGNYGYTF
j_call: TRBJ1-1; clone_size: .; v_call: TRBV20-1; cdr3_aa: CIAPRGKNTEAFF